The clone carrying this T cell receptor beta chain was recorded at least ten times. Mismatch with germline at one junction end may stem from a read error. As it was prepared, the TCRbeta library received unique molecular identifiers. Each CDR3 protein gets one entry after TCRdb re-called the PCR reads with MiXCR. The profile shows around 340,000 distinct CDR3 sequences, less than 15% of them singletons. This sample was included in a study of T-cell reconstitution after alpha-beta-depleted transplantation in children. Germline loops: CDR1 SGHRS, CDR2 YFSETQ. The CDR3 is made up of 15 amino acids. The clonotype originates from a human donor who donated a stem cell graft to a child with Fanconi anemia. The chain recombines TRBV5-1 with TRBJ2-3; the match to TRBD1 covers 7 bases. Material: PBMCs, obtained from the stem cell graft. This CDR3 reads CASSLEGASTDTQYF. The CDR3 DNA reads TGTGCCAGCAGCTTAGAGGGGGCCAGCACAGATACGCAGTATTTT.